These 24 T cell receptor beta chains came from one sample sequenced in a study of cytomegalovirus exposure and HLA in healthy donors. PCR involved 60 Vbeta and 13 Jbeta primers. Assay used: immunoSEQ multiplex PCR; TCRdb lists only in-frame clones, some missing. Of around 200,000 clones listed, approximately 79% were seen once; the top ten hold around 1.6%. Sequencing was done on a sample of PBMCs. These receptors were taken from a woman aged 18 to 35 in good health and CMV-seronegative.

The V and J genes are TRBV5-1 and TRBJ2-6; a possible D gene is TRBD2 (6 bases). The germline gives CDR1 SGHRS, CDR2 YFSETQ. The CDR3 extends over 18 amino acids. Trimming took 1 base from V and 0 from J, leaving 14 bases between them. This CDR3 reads CASSLKTSKGSGANVLTF. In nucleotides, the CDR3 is TGCGCCAGCAGCTTGAAAACTAGCAAAGGCTCTGGGGCCAACGTCCTGACTTTC.

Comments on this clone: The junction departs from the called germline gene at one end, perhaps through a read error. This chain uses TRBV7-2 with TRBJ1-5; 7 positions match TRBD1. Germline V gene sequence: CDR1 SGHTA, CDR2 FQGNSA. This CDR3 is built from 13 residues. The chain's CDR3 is CAGSLTGEQPQHF. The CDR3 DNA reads TGTGCCGGCAGCTTAACAGGGGAACAGCCCCAGCATTTT.

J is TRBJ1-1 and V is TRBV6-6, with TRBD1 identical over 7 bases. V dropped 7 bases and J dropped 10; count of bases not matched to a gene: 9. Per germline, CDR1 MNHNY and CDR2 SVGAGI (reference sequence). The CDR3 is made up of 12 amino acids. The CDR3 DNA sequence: TGTGCCAGCATATCGACAGGGTGGGTAGCTTTCTTT. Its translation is CASISTGWVAFF.

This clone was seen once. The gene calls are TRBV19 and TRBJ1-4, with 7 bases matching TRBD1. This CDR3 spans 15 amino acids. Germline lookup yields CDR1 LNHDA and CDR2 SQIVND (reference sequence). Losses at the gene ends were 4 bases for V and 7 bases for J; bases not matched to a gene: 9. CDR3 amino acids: CASSRVRDSLEKLFF. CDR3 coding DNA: TGTGCCAGTAGTAGGGTCCGGGACAGTCTTGAAAAACTGTTTTTT.

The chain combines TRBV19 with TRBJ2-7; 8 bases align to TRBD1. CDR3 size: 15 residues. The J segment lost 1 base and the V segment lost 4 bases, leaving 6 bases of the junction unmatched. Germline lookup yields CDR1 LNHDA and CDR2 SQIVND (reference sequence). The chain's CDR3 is CASSTRTGTSYEQYF. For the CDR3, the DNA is TGTGCCAGTAGTACCCGGACAGGGACGTCCTACGAGCAGTACTTC.

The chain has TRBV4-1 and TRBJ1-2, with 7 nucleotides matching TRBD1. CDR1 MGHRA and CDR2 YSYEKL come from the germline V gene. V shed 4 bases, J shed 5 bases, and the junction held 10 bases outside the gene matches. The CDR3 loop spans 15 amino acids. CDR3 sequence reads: CASSPGPTGNYGYTF. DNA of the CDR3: TGCGCCAGCAGCCCTGGACCGACAGGGAATTATGGCTACACCTTC.

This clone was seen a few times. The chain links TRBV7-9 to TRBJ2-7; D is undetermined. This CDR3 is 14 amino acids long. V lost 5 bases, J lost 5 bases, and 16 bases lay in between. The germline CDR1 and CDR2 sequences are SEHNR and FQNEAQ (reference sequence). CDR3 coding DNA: TGTGCCAGCAGCCTTGAATTGACTCGTGACGAGCAGTACTTC. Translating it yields CASSLELTRDEQYF. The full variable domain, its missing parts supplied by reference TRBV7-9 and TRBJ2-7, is DTGVSQNPRHKITKRGQNVTFRCDPISEHNRLYWYRQTLGQGPEFLTYFQNEAQLEKSRLLSDRFSAERPKGSFSTLEIQRTEQGDSAMYLCASSLELTRDEQYFGPGTRLTVT.

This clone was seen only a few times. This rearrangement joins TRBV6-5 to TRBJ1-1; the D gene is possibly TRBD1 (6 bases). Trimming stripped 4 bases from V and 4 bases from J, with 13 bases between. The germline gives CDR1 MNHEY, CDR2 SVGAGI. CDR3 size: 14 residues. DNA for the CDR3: TGTGCCAGCAGTTCCGGACAGCCGATCACTGAAGCTTTCTTT. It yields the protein CASSSGQPITEAFF.

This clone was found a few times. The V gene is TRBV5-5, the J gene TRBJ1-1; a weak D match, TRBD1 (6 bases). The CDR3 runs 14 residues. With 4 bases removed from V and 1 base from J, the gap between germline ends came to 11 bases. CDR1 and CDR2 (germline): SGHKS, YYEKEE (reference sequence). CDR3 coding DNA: TGTGCCAGCAGCCGGCAGGGGAGGAACACTGAAGCTTTCTTT. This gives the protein CASSRQGRNTEAFF.

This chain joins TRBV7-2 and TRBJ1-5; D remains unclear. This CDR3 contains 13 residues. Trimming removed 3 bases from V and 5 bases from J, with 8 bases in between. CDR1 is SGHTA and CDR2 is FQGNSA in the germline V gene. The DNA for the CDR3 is TGTGCCAGCAGCTTGCAGGAGGATCAGCCCCAGCATTTT. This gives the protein CASSLQEDQPQHF.

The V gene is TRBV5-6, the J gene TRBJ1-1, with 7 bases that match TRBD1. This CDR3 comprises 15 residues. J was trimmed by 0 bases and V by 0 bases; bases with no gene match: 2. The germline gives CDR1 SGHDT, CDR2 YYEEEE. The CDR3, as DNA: TGTGCCAGCAGCTTGGGACAGGGAATGAACACTGAAGCTTTCTTT. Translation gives CASSLGQGMNTEAFF. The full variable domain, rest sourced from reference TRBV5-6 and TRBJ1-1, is DAGVTQSPTHLIKTRGQQVTLRCSPKSGHDTVSWYQQALGQGPQFIFQYYEEEERQRGNFPDRFSGHQFPNYSSELNVNALLLGDSALYLCASSLGQGMNTEAFFGQGTRLTVV.

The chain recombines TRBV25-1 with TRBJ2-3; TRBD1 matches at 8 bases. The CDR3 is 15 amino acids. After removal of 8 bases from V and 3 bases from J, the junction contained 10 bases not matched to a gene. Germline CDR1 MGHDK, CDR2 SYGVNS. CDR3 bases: TGTGCCAGCCTTTCGGACAGGGAAAGGACAGATACGCAGTATTTT. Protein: CASLSDRERTDTQYF.

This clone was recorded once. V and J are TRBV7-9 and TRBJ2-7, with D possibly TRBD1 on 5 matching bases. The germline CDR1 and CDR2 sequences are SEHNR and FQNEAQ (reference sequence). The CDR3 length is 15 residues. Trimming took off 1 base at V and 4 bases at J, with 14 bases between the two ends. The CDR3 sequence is CASSLGTRSGYEQYF. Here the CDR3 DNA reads TGTGCCAGCAGCTTAGGGACACGGTCAGGGTACGAGCAGTACTTC.

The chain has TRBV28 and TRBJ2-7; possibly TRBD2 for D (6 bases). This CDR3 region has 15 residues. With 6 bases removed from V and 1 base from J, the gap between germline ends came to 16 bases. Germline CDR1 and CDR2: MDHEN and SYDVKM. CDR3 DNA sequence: TGTGCCAGCAGCCCGGGCCCTAGCGTATCCTACGAGCAGTACTTC. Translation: CASSPGPSVSYEQYF.

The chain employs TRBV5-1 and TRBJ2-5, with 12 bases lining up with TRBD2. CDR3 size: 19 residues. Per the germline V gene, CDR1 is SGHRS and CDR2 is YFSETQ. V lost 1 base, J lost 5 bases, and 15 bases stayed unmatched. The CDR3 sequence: CASSLFWASGRASAETQYF. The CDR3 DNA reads TGCGCCAGCAGCTTGTTCTGGGCTAGCGGGAGGGCCTCGGCCGAGACCCAGTACTTC.

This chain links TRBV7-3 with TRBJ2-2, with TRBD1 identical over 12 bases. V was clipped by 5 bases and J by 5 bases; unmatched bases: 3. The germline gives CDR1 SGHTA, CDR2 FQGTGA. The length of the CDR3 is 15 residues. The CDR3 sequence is CASSTGQGATGELFF. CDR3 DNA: TGTGCCAGCAGCACGGGACAGGGGGCAACCGGGGAGCTGTTTTTT.

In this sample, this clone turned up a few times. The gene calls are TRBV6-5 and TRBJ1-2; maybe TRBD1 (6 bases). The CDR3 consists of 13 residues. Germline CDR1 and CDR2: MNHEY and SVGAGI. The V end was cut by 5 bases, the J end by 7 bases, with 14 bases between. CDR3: CASSDYREFGYTF. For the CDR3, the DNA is TGTGCCAGCAGTGACTACAGGGAGTTTGGCTACACCTTC.

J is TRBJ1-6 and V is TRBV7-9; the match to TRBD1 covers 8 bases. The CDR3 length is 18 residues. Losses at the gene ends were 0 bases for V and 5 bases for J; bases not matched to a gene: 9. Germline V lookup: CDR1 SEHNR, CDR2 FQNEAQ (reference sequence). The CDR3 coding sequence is TGTGCCAGCAGCTTAGCCAAAATGACAGGGGTGGATAATTCACCCCTCCACTTT. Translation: CASSLAKMTGVDNSPLHF.

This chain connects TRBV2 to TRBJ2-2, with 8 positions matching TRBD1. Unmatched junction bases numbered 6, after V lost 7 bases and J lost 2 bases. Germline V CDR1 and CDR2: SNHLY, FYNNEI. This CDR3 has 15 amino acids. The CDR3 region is CASNLDRANTGELFF. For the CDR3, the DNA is TGTGCCAGCAACTTGGACAGGGCAAACACCGGGGAGCTGTTTTTT.

The CDR3: CASSVAIADTEAFF. In nucleotides, the CDR3 is TGTGCCAGCAGCGTAGCCATCGCGGACACTGAAGCTTTCTTT. The V gene is TRBV9, the J gene TRBJ1-1; D gene ambiguous. Germline lookup yields CDR1 SGDLS and CDR2 YYNGEE. The CDR3 contains 14 residues. V was pared by 0 bases and J by 3 bases, with 9 bases between.

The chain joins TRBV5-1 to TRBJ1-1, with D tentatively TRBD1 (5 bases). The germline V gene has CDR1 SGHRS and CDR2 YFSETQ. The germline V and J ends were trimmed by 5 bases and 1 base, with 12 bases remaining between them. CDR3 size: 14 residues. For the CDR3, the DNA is TGCGCCAGCAGTCCTCATGGACAGAACACTGAAGCTTTCTTT. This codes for CASSPHGQNTEAFF.

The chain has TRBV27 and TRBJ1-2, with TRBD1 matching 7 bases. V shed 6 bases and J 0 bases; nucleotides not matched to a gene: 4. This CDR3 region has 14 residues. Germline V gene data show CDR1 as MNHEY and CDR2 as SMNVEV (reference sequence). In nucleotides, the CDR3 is TGTGCCAGCAGCCGGGACAGAGCTAACTATGGCTACACCTTC. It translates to CASSRDRANYGYTF.

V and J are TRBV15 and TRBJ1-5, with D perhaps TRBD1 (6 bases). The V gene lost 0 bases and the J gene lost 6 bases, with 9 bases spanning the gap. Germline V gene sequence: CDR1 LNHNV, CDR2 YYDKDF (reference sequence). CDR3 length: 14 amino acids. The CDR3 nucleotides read TGTGCCACCAGCAGAGAGTCAGGGGCTCAGCCCCAGCATTTT. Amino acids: CATSRESGAQPQHF.

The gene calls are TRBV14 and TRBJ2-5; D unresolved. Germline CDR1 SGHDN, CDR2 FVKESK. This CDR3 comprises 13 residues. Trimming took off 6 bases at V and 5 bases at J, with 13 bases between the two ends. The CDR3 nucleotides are TGTGCCAGCAGTTTGAGGCGGTGGGAGACCCAGTACTTC. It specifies CASSLRRWETQYF.